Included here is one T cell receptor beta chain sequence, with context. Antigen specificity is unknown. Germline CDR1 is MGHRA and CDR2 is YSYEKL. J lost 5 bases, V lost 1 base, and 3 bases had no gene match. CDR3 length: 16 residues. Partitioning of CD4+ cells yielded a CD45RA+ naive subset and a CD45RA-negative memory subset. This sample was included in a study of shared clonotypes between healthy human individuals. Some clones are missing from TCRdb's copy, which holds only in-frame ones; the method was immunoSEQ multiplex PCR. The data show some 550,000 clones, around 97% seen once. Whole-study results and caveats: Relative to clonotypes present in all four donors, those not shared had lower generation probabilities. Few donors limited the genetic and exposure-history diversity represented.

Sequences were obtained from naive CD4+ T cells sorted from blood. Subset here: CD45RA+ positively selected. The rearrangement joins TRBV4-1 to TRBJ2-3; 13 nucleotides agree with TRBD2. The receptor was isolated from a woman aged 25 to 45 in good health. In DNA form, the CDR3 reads TGCGCCAGCAGCCAAGCGAGGACTAGCGGGAGAGATACGCAGTATTTT. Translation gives CASSQARTSGRDTQYF.